The TCR beta chain described here comes from a study of shared clonotypes between healthy human individuals. Sequenced by immunoSEQ multiplex PCR; TCRdb stores in-frame clones only, minus some. The sample has about 980,000 clones, approximately 80% seen once. CDR3 length equals 15 residues. The V end was cut by 0 bases, the J end by 0 bases, with 10 bases between. CDR1 SGDLS and CDR2 YYNGEE come from the germline V gene. The clonotype was recovered from a man younger than 35 in good health. The specimen sequenced was memory CD4+ T cells sorted from blood. Stated subset: CD45RA-negative fraction. The chain has TRBV9 and TRBJ2-7, with D unresolved. This CDR3 reads CASSVAYGSSYEQYF. The CDR3 coding sequence is TGTGCCAGCAGCGTAGCTTACGGTAGCTCCTACGAGCAGTACTTC.